This section outlines one TCR beta chain sequence together with its context. The antigen is not known. This entry belongs to a study of radiotherapy plus CTLA-4 blockade in lung cancer. Study-level background: For 15% to 20% of patients, objective responses occurred, and roughly 31% had disease control. Study results and caveats: Early blood T cell clone dynamics reportedly forecast response best, with interferon-beta.

This table comes from immunoSEQ multiplex PCR, and its TCRdb copy is limited to in-frame clones, with some not included. The table records 81,000 or so clones, under 85% of them present only once. V was clipped by 3 bases and J by 0 bases, with 18 bases between them. From germline, CDR1 is SNHLY and CDR2 FYNNEI. This CDR3 region has 18 residues. Sequencing was performed on peripheral blood, taken from a patient treated with radiotherapy plus ipilimumab. The receptor was isolated from a human donor with non-small cell lung cancer that progressed on radiotherapy plus ipilimumab. The chain carries TRBV2 and TRBJ2-4; no clear D. The CDR3 here is CASSELLNPSLAKNIQYF. DNA for the CDR3: TGTGCCAGCAGTGAGCTCCTAAACCCCTCATTAGCCAAAAACATTCAGTACTTC.